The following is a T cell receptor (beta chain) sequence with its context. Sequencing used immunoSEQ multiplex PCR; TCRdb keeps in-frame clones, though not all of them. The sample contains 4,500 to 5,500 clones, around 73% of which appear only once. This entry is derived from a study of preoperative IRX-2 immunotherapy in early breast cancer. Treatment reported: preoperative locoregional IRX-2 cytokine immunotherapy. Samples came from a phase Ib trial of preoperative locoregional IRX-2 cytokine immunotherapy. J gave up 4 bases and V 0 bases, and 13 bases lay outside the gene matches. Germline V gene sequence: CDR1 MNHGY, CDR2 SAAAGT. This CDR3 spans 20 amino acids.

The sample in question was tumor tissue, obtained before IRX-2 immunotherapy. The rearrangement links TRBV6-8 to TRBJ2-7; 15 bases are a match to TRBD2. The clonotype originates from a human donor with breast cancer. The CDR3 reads CASSYSELVGTSGRLYEQYF. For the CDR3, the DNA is TGTGCCAGCAGTTACTCGGAACTAGTGGGGACTAGCGGGAGGTTATACGAGCAGTACTTC.